This T cell receptor beta chain comes out of a study of T cell responses to AZD1222 COVID-19 vaccine. The protocol was immunoSEQ multiplex PCR, while the TCRdb copy is restricted to in-frame clones and leaves out a portion. The sample consists of under 95,000 clones, around 87% of them appearing once. The origin of this receptor is an adult in good health. The input for sequencing was peripheral blood, taken on day 0 of AZD1222 vaccination.

Written as DNA, the CDR3 is TGTGCCAGCAGCCTTTCGACTAGCCGGGGGGAGACCCAGTACTTC. This translates into CASSLSTSRGETQYF. V usage is TRBV9 and J usage is TRBJ2-5, with TRBD2 matching over 7 bases. Trimming took 4 bases from V and 5 from J; bases not matched to a gene: 11. The CDR3 is 15 residues long. Germline V lookup: CDR1 SGDLS, CDR2 YYNGEE.